A single TCR beta chain is shown here with its context. The data were obtained in a study of blood T cell repertoires in COVID-19. V shed 6 bases and J shed 5 bases, with 22 bases lying between them. Germline V lookup: CDR1 SGHVS, CDR2 FNYEAQ. There are 16 residues in the CDR3. The table came from immunoSEQ multiplex PCR; TCRdb's copy has only in-frame clones and leaves some out. This table has approximately 68,000 clones, around 86% appearing once. This sequence originates from a woman aged 60-70 years with acute or convalescent COVID-19. The chain carries TRBV7-6 and TRBJ1-1; D may be TRBD1 (6 bases). The sample consisted of peripheral blood. In DNA, the CDR3 is TGTGCCAGCAGACAAATCGGGCAGGGGTCGTTTACTGAAGCTTTCTTT. As protein: CASRQIGQGSFTEAFF.